This T cell receptor beta chain was found in a study of T cell responses to AZD1222 COVID-19 vaccine. As regards this clone: Its target is unknown. A junction end diverges from the germline sequence, so it may reflect a read error.

TCRdb's copy holds only in-frame clones and misses some; the assay was immunoSEQ multiplex PCR. The data contain 120,000 to 150,000 clones, just over 90% of them singletons. Findings and limits, study-wide: After the peak T cell response, and only then, were repertoires sampled. The study found vaccine-associated CD4 TCRs spanning spike, dominant at 160-218 and 743-854.

The sample here was peripheral blood, taken on day 0 of AZD1222 vaccination. This sequence was found in an adult in good health.

The CDR3 reads CAISGLGLLNF. The CDR3 nucleotides are TGTGCCATCAGTGGGCTAGGGTTATTGAACTTC. The rearrangement links TRBV10-3 to TRBJ1-2; D call uncertain. The CDR3 length is 11 residues. From germline, CDR1 is ENHRY and CDR2 SYGVKD.